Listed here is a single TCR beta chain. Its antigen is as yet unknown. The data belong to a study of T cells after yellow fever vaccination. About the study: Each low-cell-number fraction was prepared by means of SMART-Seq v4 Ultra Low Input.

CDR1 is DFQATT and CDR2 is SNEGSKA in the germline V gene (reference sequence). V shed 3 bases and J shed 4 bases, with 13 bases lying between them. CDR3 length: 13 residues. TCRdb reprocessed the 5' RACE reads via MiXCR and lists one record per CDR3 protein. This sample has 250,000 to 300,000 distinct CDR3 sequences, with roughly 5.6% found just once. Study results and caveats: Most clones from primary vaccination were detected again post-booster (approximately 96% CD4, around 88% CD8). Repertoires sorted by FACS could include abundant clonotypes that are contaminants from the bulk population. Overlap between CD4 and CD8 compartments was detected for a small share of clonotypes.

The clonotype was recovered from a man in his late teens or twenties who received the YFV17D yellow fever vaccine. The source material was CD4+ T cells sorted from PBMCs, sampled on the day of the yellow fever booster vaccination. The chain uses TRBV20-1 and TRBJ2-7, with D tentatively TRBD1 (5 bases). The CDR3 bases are TGCAGTGCTAGCATCCGGCAGGGATACGAGCAGTACTTC. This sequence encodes CSASIRQGYEQYF.